This TCR beta chain was sequenced for a study of technical replicates of blood from a few donors. Per the germline V gene, CDR1 is MNHNS and CDR2 is SASEGT. V was shortened by 6 bases and J by 3 bases, with 14 bases between the two germline ends. The CDR3 has 14 amino acids. The table came from immunoSEQ multiplex PCR; TCRdb's copy has only in-frame clones and leaves some out. The sample contains roughly 51,000 clones, around 93% of which appear only once. The chain is built from TRBV6-1 and TRBJ1-2; TRBD1 might be the D (5 bases). The clonotype originates from a human donor in good health. Some clones in this sample may be carry-over from other donors' samples. Sequenced material: PBMCs. This chain's CDR3 is CASSKIGADYGYTF. The CDR3 region has the DNA TGTGCCAGCAGCAAGATAGGGGCCGACTATGGCTACACCTTC.